This paragraph reports one T cell receptor (beta chain). Its antigen is as yet unknown. This entry belongs to a study of cytomegalovirus exposure and HLA in healthy donors. The overall study: In an early release, HLA-typed donors contributed roughly 85 million unique TCR sequences.

Findings of the study overall: Immune exposure was documented only through CMV serostatus. Specificity of three CMV-associated chains for CMV antigens was verified in vitro. Earlier findings revealed that most TCR beta V segments proved productive either about 87% or about 30% of the time.

Primers included in the PCR were 60 Vbeta and 13 Jbeta primers. Assay: immunoSEQ multiplex PCR; the TCRdb copy retains only in-frame clones and omits some. The repertoire has roughly 120,000 clones, around 70% of them found once; the top ten carry 9.5% to 13%. CDR1 is SGHRS and CDR2 is YFSETQ in the germline V gene. Between the trimmed V and J ends, which lost 0 bases and 8 bases, there was a span of 12 bases. CDR3 length equals 15 residues. Sequences were obtained from PBMCs. The rearrangement uses TRBV5-1 and TRBJ1-6; maybe TRBD1 (5 bases). This TCR came from a woman in her forties or fifties in good health and CMV-seropositive. The chain's CDR3 is CASSLESGRDSPLHF. In DNA, the CDR3 is TGCGCCAGCAGCTTGGAGTCAGGGAGGGATTCACCCCTCCACTTT.